Sequencing of this TCR beta chain was carried out in a study of T cell clusters in autoimmune cytopenias. General study points: TRB repertoire shifts in secondary cytopenia and chronic lymphocytic leukemia mostly reflected lymphoma, not autoimmunity. Physiological T cell clusters of healthy donors were apparently absent in primary autoimmune cytopenia patients. The cluster-lack signature was not seen for secondary cytopenia versus chronic lymphocytic leukemia.

The CDR3 extends over 14 amino acids. Germline-derived CDR1 and CDR2 are LNHDA and SQIVND (reference sequence). TRB rearrangements were amplified by touch-down multiplex PCR with mixed TRB-A/B primers. Each CDR3 protein gets one entry in TCRdb, which reprocessed the multiplex PCR reads and gives no DNA. The table lists some 2,500 distinct CDR3 sequences. Measured by frequency, this clonotype is medium-sized. Its antigen is unknown. TRB was amplified from approximately 250 ng of peripheral blood genomic DNA per sample. This chain joins TRBV19 and TRBJ2-1; TCRdb proposes TRBD1, but this gene call is untestable without DNA. The material sequenced was peripheral blood. The sequence came from a human donor with an autoimmune cytopenia or autoimmune hepatitis (not recorded which). The CDR3 sequence: CASSPGQAYNEQFF.